The rows below give T cell receptor beta chains drawn from one sample of a study of blood T cell repertoires in COVID-19. Libraries were prepared by immunoSEQ multiplex PCR; TCRdb keeps only in-frame clonotypes and omits some of them. The sample records 300,000 to 450,000 clones, around 87% being singletons. The specimen sequenced was peripheral blood. These receptors all come from a woman aged 25 to 45 with COVID-19, enrolled during active disease. Each CDR3 is given without its conserved first and last residue. Fields, in order: CDR3 protein, V gene, D gene, J gene, CDR3 length. D genes are given only for firm matches.

ASSSGLAVREQF | TRBV5-6 | TRBD2 | TRBJ2-1 | 12
ASSLLSRGDTQY | TRBV5-6 | . | TRBJ2-3 | 12
ASTQVAGGTYEQY | TRBV7-6 | TRBD2 | TRBJ2-7 | 13
ASSEDGQLSYEQY | TRBV2 | . | TRBJ2-7 | 13
ASSEGAGRLLAKNIQY | TRBV25-1 | . | TRBJ2-4 | 16
ASSIRGRETQY | TRBV19 | . | TRBJ2-5 | 11
ASSLIRQGRTEAF | TRBV6-5 | TRBD1 | TRBJ1-1 | 13
AWSKGANTEAF | TRBV30 | . | TRBJ1-1 | 11
ASRTKSGSGTDTQY | TRBV6-6 | TRBD2 | TRBJ2-3 | 14
ASSSLAGLAKNIQY | TRBV5-1 | TRBD2 | TRBJ2-4 | 14
ASSGFRDSEAF | TRBV25-1 | TRBD1 | TRBJ1-1 | 11
ASSSRTGQPITSTDTQY | TRBV4-3 | TRBD1 | TRBJ2-3 | 17
ASSLGLAGVGGELF | TRBV7-8 | TRBD2 | TRBJ2-2 | 14
ASSQIGRGLAGGEQY | TRBV6-6 | TRBD2 | TRBJ2-7 | 15
ASSPGQGGTEQY | TRBV6-5 | TRBD1 | TRBJ2-7 | 12
ASEPGQALNTEAF | TRBV2 | TRBD1 | TRBJ1-1 | 13
ASRGQAATNEKLF | TRBV6-5 | TRBD1 | TRBJ1-4 | 13
ASSVGGTPNTGELF | TRBV9 | . | TRBJ2-2 | 14
ASSLGLRQGSYEQY | TRBV5-1 | . | TRBJ2-7 | 14
ASSATDGGRYNSPLH | TRBV4-1 | . | TRBJ1-6 | 15
ASRGTSSLYEQY | TRBV2 | TRBD2 | TRBJ2-7 | 12
ASSTGLDWYEQF | TRBV18 | TRBD2 | TRBJ2-1 | 12
ASSLTDRTTYEQY | TRBV9 | . | TRBJ2-7 | 13
ASSESGGNPYEQY | TRBV10-1 | . | TRBJ2-7 | 13
ASSQDLGEAF | TRBV3-1/TRBV3-2 | . | TRBJ1-1 | 10
ASSRDRGQGQPQH | TRBV28 | TRBD1 | TRBJ1-5 | 13
ASTEGWNTEAF | TRBV2 | . | TRBJ1-1 | 11
ASSLETGMSGYT | TRBV5-1 | TRBD1 | TRBJ1-2 | 12
ASSPLVHGRGTKNIQY | TRBV18 | TRBD2 | TRBJ2-4 | 16
ASSDGLAGTQETQY | TRBV5-6 | TRBD2 | TRBJ2-5 | 14
ASSLLAGFQETQY | TRBV14 | . | TRBJ2-5 | 13
ASNPSTGGYGEQF | TRBV6-5 | TRBD2 | TRBJ2-1 | 13
ASRIMTGGTQY | TRBV5-1 | TRBD2 | TRBJ2-5 | 11
ASSVGFTGGYGELF | TRBV9 | TRBD1 | TRBJ2-2 | 14
ASSLDRGQGELF | TRBV7-2 | TRBD1 | TRBJ2-2 | 12
ASSLTPSGRRTQY | TRBV27 | TRBD2 | TRBJ2-3 | 13
ASSLAVGGQETQY | TRBV5-1 | . | TRBJ2-5 | 13
ASSTKMTGWNTGELF | TRBV9 | TRBD1 | TRBJ2-2 | 15
ASSSDSSNQPQH | TRBV6-6 | . | TRBJ1-5 | 12
ASSPLGLKTPPGTDTQY | TRBV18 | . | TRBJ2-3 | 17
ASTKTGQYEQY | TRBV7-2 | TRBD1 | TRBJ2-7 | 11
ASSVPHSGGGGEQF | TRBV9 | . | TRBJ2-1 | 14
ASSLEDRANTEAF | TRBV4-1 | TRBD1 | TRBJ1-1 | 13
ASSPELIVAPAYEQY | TRBV6-2/TRBV6-3 | . | TRBJ2-7 | 15
ASRQGLMNTEAF | TRBV5-5 | . | TRBJ1-1 | 12
AWSSERNEQF | TRBV30 | . | TRBJ2-1 | 10
ASSFGQGSTEAF | TRBV6-5 | TRBD1 | TRBJ1-1 | 12
ASSPRASVWETQY | TRBV6-6 | . | TRBJ2-5 | 13
ASSSPAVAGGGFEQY | TRBV7-9 | TRBD2 | TRBJ2-7 | 15
ASSPGQGAGTEAF | TRBV18 | TRBD1 | TRBJ1-1 | 13
SVEGTGGTDTQY | TRBV29-1 | TRBD1 | TRBJ2-3 | 12
ASSPPVRREGHEQF | TRBV18 | TRBD2 | TRBJ2-1 | 14
ASSDPEMASGRRNEQF | TRBV9 | TRBD2 | TRBJ2-1 | 16
ASSEEPGTGSNVLT | TRBV6-1 | TRBD1 | TRBJ2-6 | 14